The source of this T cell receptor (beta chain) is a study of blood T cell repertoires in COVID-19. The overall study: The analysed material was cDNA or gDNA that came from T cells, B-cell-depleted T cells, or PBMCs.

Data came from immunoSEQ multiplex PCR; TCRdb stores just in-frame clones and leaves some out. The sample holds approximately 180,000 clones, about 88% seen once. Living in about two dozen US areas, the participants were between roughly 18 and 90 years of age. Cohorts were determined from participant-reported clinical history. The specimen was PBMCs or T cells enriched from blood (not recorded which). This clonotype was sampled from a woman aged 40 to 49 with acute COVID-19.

The CDR3 is CASSLRGLLGNNEQFF. CDR3 DNA sequence: TGTGCCAGCAGCTTGAGGGGACTACTGGGGAACAATGAGCAGTTCTTC. The chain has TRBV5-8 and TRBJ2-1; 7 positions match TRBD2. The CDR3 consists of 16 residues. V dropped 1 base and J dropped 5; count of bases not matched to a gene: 9. The V gene's germline CDR1 is SGHTS and CDR2 YDEGEE.